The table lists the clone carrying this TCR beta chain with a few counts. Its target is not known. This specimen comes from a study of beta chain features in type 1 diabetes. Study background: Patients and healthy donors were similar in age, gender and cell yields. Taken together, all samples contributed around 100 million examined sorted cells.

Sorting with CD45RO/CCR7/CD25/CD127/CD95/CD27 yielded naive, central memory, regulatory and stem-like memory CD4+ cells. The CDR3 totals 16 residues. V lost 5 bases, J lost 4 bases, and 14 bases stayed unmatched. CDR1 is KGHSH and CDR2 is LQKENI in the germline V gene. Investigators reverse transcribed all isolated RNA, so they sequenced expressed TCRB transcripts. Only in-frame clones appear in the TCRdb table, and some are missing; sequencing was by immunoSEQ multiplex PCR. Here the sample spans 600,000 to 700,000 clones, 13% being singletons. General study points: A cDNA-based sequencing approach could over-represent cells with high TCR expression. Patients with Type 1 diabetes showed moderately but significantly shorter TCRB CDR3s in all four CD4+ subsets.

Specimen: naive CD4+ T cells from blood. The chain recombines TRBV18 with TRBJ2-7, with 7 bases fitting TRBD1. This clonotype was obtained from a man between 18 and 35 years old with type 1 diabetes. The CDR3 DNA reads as TGTGCCAGCTCATCAGAAACAGGGGCGACGGGGTACGAGCAGTACTTC. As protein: CASSSETGATGYEQYF. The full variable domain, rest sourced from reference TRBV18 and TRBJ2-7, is NAGVMQNPRHLVRRRGQEARLRCSPMKGHSHVYWYRQLPEEGLKFMVYLQKENIIDESGMPKERFSAEFPKEGPSILRIQQVVRGDSAAYFCASSSETGATGYEQYFGPGTRLTVT.